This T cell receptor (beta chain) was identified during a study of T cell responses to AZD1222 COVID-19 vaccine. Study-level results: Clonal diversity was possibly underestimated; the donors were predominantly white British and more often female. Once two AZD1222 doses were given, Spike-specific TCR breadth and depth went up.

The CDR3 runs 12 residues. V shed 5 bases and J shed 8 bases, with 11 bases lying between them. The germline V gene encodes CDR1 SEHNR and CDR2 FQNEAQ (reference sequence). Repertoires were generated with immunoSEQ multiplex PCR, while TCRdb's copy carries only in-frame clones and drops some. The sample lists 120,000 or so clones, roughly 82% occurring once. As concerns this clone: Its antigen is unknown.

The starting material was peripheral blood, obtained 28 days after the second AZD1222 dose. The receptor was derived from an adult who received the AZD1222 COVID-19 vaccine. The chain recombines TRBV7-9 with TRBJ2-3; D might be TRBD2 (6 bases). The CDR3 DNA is TGTGCCAGCAGCGTCCGGCGGGGTACGCAGTATTTT. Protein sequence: CASSVRRGTQYF.